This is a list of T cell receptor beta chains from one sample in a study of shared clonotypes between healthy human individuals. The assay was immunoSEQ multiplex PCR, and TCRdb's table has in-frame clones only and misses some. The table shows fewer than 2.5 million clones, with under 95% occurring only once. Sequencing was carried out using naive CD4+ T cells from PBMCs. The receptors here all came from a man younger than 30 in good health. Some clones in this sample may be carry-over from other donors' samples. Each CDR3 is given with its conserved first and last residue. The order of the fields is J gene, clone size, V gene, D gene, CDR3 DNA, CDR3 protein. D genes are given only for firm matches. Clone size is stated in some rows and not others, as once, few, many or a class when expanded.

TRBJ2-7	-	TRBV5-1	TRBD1	TGCGCCAGCAGCTTGGACGGACAGGGGTGGTACGAGCAGTACTTC	CASSLDGQGWYEQYF
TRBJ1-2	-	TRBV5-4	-	TGTGCCAGCAGCATCCCGACGGGTAACTATGGCTACACCTTC	CASSIPTGNYGYTF
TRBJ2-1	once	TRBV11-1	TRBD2	TGTGCCAGCAGCTTAGAACCGGGACTAGGTTACGGTGAGCAGTTCTTC	CASSLEPGLGYGEQFF
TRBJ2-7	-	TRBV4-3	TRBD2	TGCGCCAGCAGCCAAGGACTAGCGGGAGTCGAGCAGTACTTC	CASSQGLAGVEQYF
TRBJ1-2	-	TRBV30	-	TGTGCCTGGAACGACGGGACAAAACGTAAGAGGGACTATGGCTACACCTTC	CAWNDGTKRKRDYGYTF
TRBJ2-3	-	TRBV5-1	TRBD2	TGCGCCAGCAGCCCCCCGGGGGGTCCCGCCGATACGCAGTATTTT	CASSPPGGPADTQYF
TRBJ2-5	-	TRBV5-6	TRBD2	TGTGCCAGCAGCTTAGTTAGCGGGAGGGCCGGGACCCAGTACTTC	CASSLVSGRAGTQYF
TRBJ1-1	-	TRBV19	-	TGTGCCAGTAGCGAACTCACAGGGCTAACTGAAGCTTTCTTT	CASSELTGLTEAFF
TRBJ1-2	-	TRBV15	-	TGTGCCACCACACAGGCTAACTATGGCTACACCTTC	CATTQANYGYTF
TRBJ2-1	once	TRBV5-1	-	TGCGCCAGCAGCTTGGCCTTGGGAGGAGGGGATGAGCAGTTCTTC	CASSLALGGGDEQFF
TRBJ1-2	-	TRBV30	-	TGTGCCTGGATATGGGGAGGGAGAGCTAACTATGGCTACACCTTC	CAWIWGGRANYGYTF
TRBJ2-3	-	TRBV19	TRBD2	TGTGCCAGTAGTCCCCGGACTAGCAGAAGCACAGATACGCAGTATTTT	CASSPRTSRSTDTQYF
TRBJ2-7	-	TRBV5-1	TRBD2	TGCGCCAGCAGCTTGGCAGGGACTAGCGGACCCTCCTACGAGCAGTACTTC	CASSLAGTSGPSYEQYF
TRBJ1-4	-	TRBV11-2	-	TGTGCCAGCAGCTTAGAATCAGGGGAAAAACTGTTTTTT	CASSLESGEKLFF
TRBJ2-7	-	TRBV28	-	TGTGCCAGCAGTTATGTGCTTTCCTACGAGCAGTACTTC	CASSYVLSYEQYF
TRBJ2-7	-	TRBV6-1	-	TGTGCCAGCAGTCCCTCCTACGAGCAGTACTTC	CASSPSYEQYF
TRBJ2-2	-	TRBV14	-	TGTGCCAGCAGCCAAAGGGAATCGGGCACCGGGGAGCTGTTTTTT	CASSQRESGTGELFF
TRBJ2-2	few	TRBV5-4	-	TGTGCCAGCAGCTTGGCCACCGGGGAGCTGTTTTTT	CASSLATGELFF
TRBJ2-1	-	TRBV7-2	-	TGTGCCAGCAGCTTAGCACGTGGATCGTACAATGAGCAGTTCTTC	CASSLARGSYNEQFF
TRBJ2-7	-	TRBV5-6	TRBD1	TGTGCCAGCAGCACGGATACAGGGGGCGTCCCCTACGAGCAGTACTTC	CASSTDTGGVPYEQYF
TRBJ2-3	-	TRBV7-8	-	TGTGCCAGCAGCTTTCAGTCAGATACGCAGTATTTT	CASSFQSDTQYF
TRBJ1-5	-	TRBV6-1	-	TGTGCCAGCAGTGGGCCCCTCGGGGGAGCCAATCAGCCCCAGCATTTT	CASSGPLGGANQPQHF
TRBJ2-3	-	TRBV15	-	TGTGCCACCAGCAGGTCCGCGGGTACTCGCAGTATTTTT	CATSRSAGTRSIF
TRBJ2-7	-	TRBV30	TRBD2	TGTGCCGGGACTAGCGGAATTGCCTACGAGCAGTACTTC	CAGTSGIAYEQYF
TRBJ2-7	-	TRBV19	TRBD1	TGTGCCAGTAGTGTGGACAGGGCGGCCGAGCAGTACTTC	CASSVDRAAEQYF
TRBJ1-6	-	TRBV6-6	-	TGTGCCAGCACGGGCCCAAGCTCCTATAATTCACCCCTCCACTTT	CASTGPSSYNSPLHF
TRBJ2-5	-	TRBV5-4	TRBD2	TGTGCCAGCAGCTTTACTAGCGGGAGTACCCAAGAGACCCAGTACTTC	CASSFTSGSTQETQYF
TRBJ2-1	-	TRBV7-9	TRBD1	TGTGCCAGCAGCCCCACCGGACAGGGGCCGGCCGGGGAGCAGTTCTTC	CASSPTGQGPAGEQFF
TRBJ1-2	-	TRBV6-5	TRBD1	TGTGCCAGCAGTTATTTATCGACAGGGAGGACCTATGGCTACACCTTC	CASSYLSTGRTYGYTF
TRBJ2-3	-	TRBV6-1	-	TGTGCCAGCAGTGAAGGCCCCCCAGCTCTAGGCACAGATACGCAGTATTTT	CASSEGPPALGTDTQYF
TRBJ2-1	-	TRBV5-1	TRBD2	TGCGCCAGCCGGGGGGGTGTCGTTTTTGAGGATGAGCAGTTCTTC	CASRGGVVFEDEQFF
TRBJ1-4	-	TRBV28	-	TGTGCCAGCAGTTCAGTCCCATTGAGCGAAAAACTGTTTTTT	CASSSVPLSEKLFF
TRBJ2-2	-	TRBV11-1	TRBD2	TGTGCCAGCACACTAGCGGCGAACACCGGGGAGCTGTTTTTT	CASTLAANTGELFF
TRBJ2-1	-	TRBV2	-	TGTGCCAGCCGTGAGTCATTGACGGGGAGCTACAATGAGCAGTTCTTC	CASRESLTGSYNEQFF
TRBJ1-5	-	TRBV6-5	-	TGTGCCAGCAGTTACCCCGGGGACAATCAGCCCCAGCATTTT	CASSYPGDNQPQHF
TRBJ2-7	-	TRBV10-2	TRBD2	TGCGCCAGCAGTCTGACTAGCGGGAGTTCTCTCGAGCAGTACTTC	CASSLTSGSSLEQYF
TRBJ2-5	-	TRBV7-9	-	TGTGCCAGCAGTCCTCTAGCTGGCAAAGAGACCCAGTACTTC	CASSPLAGKETQYF
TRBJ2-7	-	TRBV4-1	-	TGCGCCAGCAGCCAAGATCCTGCCGGTACCTACGAGCAGTACTTC	CASSQDPAGTYEQYF
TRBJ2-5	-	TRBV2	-	TGTGCCAGCAGGAGGAAGGAGACCCAGTACTTC	CASRRKETQYF
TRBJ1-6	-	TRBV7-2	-	TGTGCCAGCAGCTTAACCGGGACGGGCTATAATTCACCCCTCCACTTT	CASSLTGTGYNSPLHF
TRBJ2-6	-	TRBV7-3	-	TGTGCCAGCAGCTTACTGGGATCCCCTGGGGCCAACGTCCTGACTTTC	CASSLLGSPGANVLTF
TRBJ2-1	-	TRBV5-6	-	TGTGCCAGCAGCTCCTTCGGCCTAACGTACAATGAGCAGTTCTTC	CASSSFGLTYNEQFF
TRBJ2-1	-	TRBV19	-	TGTGCCAGCCGGCGAGGGAGAAGTCCAATGGGTGAGCAGTTCTTC	CASRRGRSPMGEQFF
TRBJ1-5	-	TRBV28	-	TGTGCCAGCAGTTCTCCGCCTGGAAAGGACAATCAGCCCCAGCATTTT	CASSSPPGKDNQPQHF
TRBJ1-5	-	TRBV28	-	TGTGCCAGCAGTGCAGGCGCAGTGCCCCAGCATTTT	CASSAGAVPQHF
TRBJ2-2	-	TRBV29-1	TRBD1	TGCAGCGTTGGGGGCAGGGGGTCTCACACCGGGGAGCTGTTTTTT	CSVGGRGSHTGELFF
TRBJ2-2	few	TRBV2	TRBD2	TGTGCCAGCTCACGGGAACAGGGACTAGCGGTCGCCGGGGAGCTGTTTTTT	CASSREQGLAVAGELFF
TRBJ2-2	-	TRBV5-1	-	TGCGCCAGCAGCTGGGGGGGACAAGCGAACACCGGGGAGCTGTTTTTT	CASSWGGQANTGELFF
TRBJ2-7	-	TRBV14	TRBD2	TGTGCCAGCAGCCAACCTAGCGGGAGTTTCGAGCAGTACTTC	CASSQPSGSFEQYF
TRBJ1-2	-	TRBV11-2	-	TGTGCCAGCAGCCTGACGATAAGGGGGAACTATGGCTACACCTTC	CASSLTIRGNYGYTF
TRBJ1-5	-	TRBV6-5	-	TGTGCCAGCAGTAGGGACCACAGGCCCAATCAGCCCCAGCATTTT	CASSRDHRPNQPQHF
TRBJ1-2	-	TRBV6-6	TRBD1	TGTGCCAGCAGCCGACAGGGCAACTATGGCTACACCTTC	CASSRQGNYGYTF
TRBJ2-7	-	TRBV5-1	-	TGCGCCAGCAGCTCGACAGTTAACTCCTACGAGCAGTACTTC	CASSSTVNSYEQYF
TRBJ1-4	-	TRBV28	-	TGTGCCAGCAGTACCGGGACATTGGAAAAACTGTTTTTT	CASSTGTLEKLFF
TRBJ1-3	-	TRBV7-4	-	TGTGCCAGCAGCTTATGTCAATCAAACGGGTCTGGAAACACCATATATTTT	CASSLCQSNGSGNTIYF
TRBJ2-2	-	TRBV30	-	TGTGCCTGGAGTGTACACTGGGTGGTGGGTAGCCCCGGGGAGCTGTTTTTT	CAWSVHWVVGSPGELFF
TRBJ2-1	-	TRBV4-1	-	TGCGCCAGCAGCCAAGCCATACCTGTATACAATGAGCAGTTCTTC	CASSQAIPVYNEQFF
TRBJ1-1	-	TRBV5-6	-	TGTGCCAGCAGCTTGGGTCACAGGGTGAACACTGAAGCTTTCTTT	CASSLGHRVNTEAFF
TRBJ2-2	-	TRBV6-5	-	TGTGCCATCCAGTCACTTGGTGCGGCCGGGGAGCTGTTTTTT	CAIQSLGAAGELFF
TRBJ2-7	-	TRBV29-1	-	TGCAGCGTTGTTCGAGGCGACTACGAGCAGTACTTC	CSVVRGDYEQYF